Reported below is one TCR beta chain. This sample was included in a study of technical replicates of blood from several donors. The CDR3 loop spans 14 amino acids. In germline, CDR1 is SGHNT, CDR2 YENEEA. Losses at the gene ends were 7 bases for V and 2 bases for J; bases not matched to a gene: 6. The protocol was immunoSEQ multiplex PCR, while the TCRdb copy is restricted to in-frame clones and leaves out a portion. The sample contains roughly 68,000 clones, around 84% of which appear only once. The V call is TRBV11-3, the J call TRBJ2-3; 7 nucleotides match TRBD1. Sequenced: PBMCs. The TCR comes from a human donor in good health. Some clones in this sample may be carry-over from other donors' samples. The CDR3 region is CASTNTGDTDTQYF. In DNA, the CDR3 is TGTGCCAGCACCAATACAGGGGACACAGATACGCAGTATTTT.